Listed here are 26 T cell receptor beta chains from one sample, sequenced in a study of blood T cell repertoires in COVID-19. Some clones are missing from TCRdb's copy, which holds only in-frame ones; the method was immunoSEQ multiplex PCR. The repertoire includes 160,000 or so clones, over 75% of them detected once, and around 1.3% sits in the top ten. Material for sequencing was PBMCs or T cells enriched from blood (not recorded which). These receptors came from a human donor with acute COVID-19. The donor label of this sample is uncertain.

The rearrangement joins TRBV19 to TRBJ1-5, with 7 bases fitting TRBD1. Germline CDR1 is LNHDA and CDR2 is SQIVND (reference sequence). The CDR3 has 16 amino acids. J lost 1 base, V lost 7 bases, and 10 bases had no gene match. The CDR3 bases are TGTGCCAGTAAAGGGGGCGGCCCAGGGAGCAATCAGCCCCAGCATTTT. Its protein is CASKGGGPGSNQPQHF.

This clone has just one count. This chain connects TRBV6-5 to TRBJ2-7; 8 bases agree with TRBD1. Germline V gene lookup returns CDR1 MNHEY and CDR2 SVGAGI. The CDR3 runs 15 residues. After removal of 6 bases from V and 0 bases from J, the junction contained 7 bases not matched to a gene. For the CDR3, the DNA is TGTGCCAGCAGCCGGGGACAGGAGTACTCCTACGAGCAGTACTTC. Its translation: CASSRGQEYSYEQYF.

This sequence joins TRBV10-3 and TRBJ1-3; 10 bases align to TRBD1. CDR1 is ENHRY, CDR2 SYGVKD, per germline. The CDR3 contains 15 residues. Losses at the gene ends were 4 bases for V and 3 bases for J; bases not matched to a gene: 3. CDR3 residues: CAISVGTGDGNTIYF. The DNA for the CDR3 is TGTGCCATCAGTGTGGGGACAGGGGATGGAAACACCATATATTTT.

The chain couples TRBV10-3 to TRBJ2-5, with TRBD2 as a possible D gene (7 bases). V was clipped by 8 bases and J by 2 bases, with 21 bases between them. CDR1 ENHRY and CDR2 SYGVKD come from the germline V gene. This CDR3 spans 16 amino acids. CDR3 sequence (DNA): TGTGCCATCCGTAGTGGGGGGGCCCTAGGACAAGAGACCCAGTACTTC. This encodes CAIRSGGALGQETQYF.

This clone came up a few times. This chain links TRBV27 with TRBJ1-4; perhaps TRBD1 as D (6 bases). V was cut by 4 bases and J by 3 bases, with 12 bases left in between. The CDR3 has 15 amino acids. Germline CDR1 and CDR2: MNHEY and SMNVEV (reference sequence). DNA for the CDR3: TGTGCCAGCAGTTCCCAGGGGATGGCTAATGAAAAACTGTTTTTT. Protein: CASSSQGMANEKLFF.

The rearrangement joins TRBV11-1 to TRBJ1-1, with D tentatively TRBD1 (5 bases). Germline values: CDR1 SGHAT, CDR2 FQDESV (reference sequence). There are 14 residues in the CDR3. V was cut by 5 bases and J by 4 bases, with 14 bases left in between. The CDR3 DNA follows: TGTGCCAGCAGCCACCCAGGGTTGCCCACTGAAGCTTTCTTT. Amino acids: CASSHPGLPTEAFF.

The chain's CDR3 is CASSPKQENSPLHF. The CDR3 bases are TGTGCCAGCTCACCTAAACAGGAAAATTCACCCCTCCACTTT. The J gene is TRBJ1-6, the V gene TRBV18, with D possibly being TRBD1 (5 bases). The V end was cut by 3 bases, the J end by 7 bases, with 10 bases between. This CDR3 has 14 amino acids. Germline CDR1 and CDR2: KGHSH and LQKENI.

This clone was counted once. The chain joins TRBV23-1 to TRBJ1-6; TRBD1 matches 9 bases. TRBV23-1 is reported as an ORF; its role is uncertain. The CDR3 consists of 13 residues. V was clipped by 6 bases and J by 9 bases; unmatched bases: 3. The CDR3 sequence: CASRGTGLSPLHF. As DNA, the CDR3 is TGCGCCAGCAGAGGGACAGGGCTTTCACCCCTCCACTTT.

This clone was found a few times. The chain recombines TRBV5-1 with TRBJ2-7; 7 bases line up with TRBD1. CDR3 length: 17 residues. Per germline, CDR1 SGHRS and CDR2 YFSETQ. The ends lost 4 bases at V and 0 bases at J; junction bases unmatched: 13. CDR3 coding DNA: TGCGCCAGCAGCCCAGAGTTACAGGGGATGGTCTCCTACGAGCAGTACTTC. Its translation: CASSPELQGMVSYEQYF.

The rearrangement uses TRBV4-1 and TRBJ2-1; 9 bases line up with TRBD2. Germline CDR1 MGHRA, CDR2 YSYEKL. The CDR3 runs 17 residues. V lost 3 bases to trimming and J lost 0 bases; unmatched junction nucleotides: 6. This chain's CDR3 is CASSQVLAGASYNEQFF. CDR3 sequence (DNA): TGCGCCAGCAGCCAGGTTTTAGCGGGGGCCTCCTACAATGAGCAGTTCTTC.

This clone was seen a single time. The chain combines TRBV5-1 with TRBJ2-2; D not resolved. The CDR3 has 16 amino acids. Germline CDR1 and CDR2: SGHRS and YFSETQ. Trimming took off 0 bases at V and 2 bases at J, with 11 bases between the two ends. The CDR3 here is CASSLAGRSNTGELFF. The CDR3 bases are TGCGCCAGCAGCTTGGCTGGAAGGAGTAACACCGGGGAGCTGTTTTTT.

This clone was observed once. The chain recombines TRBV5-1 with TRBJ2-1; D may be TRBD2 (6 bases). The CDR3 contains 14 residues. The germline gives CDR1 SGHRS, CDR2 YFSETQ. Deletions cut 0 bases from V and 10 bases from J, with 14 bases between. CDR3 DNA: TGCGCCAGCAGCTTGGGGCTGGAGGGCCGAGAGCAGTTCTTC. Translated, it gives CASSLGLEGREQFF.

This chain uses TRBV5-1 with TRBJ2-1; 8 bases agree with TRBD2. Per germline, CDR1 SGHRS and CDR2 YFSETQ. The CDR3 contains 16 residues. The V segment lost 1 base and the J segment 10 bases; nucleotides outside the gene matches: 13. The CDR3 DNA follows: TGCGCCAGCAGCTTGCGGCCGGGACTAGTTGTTATGGAGCAGTTCTTC. It yields the protein CASSLRPGLVVMEQFF.

This chain connects TRBV10-3 to TRBJ1-1; a possible D gene is TRBD1 (6 bases). Per germline, CDR1 ENHRY and CDR2 SYGVKD. V shed 3 bases and J shed 3 bases, with 14 bases lying between them. The CDR3 length is 15 residues. In nucleotides, the CDR3 is TGTGCCATCAGTGAAAGAAGGGGGAGGGACACTGAAGCTTTCTTT. This translates into CAISERRGRDTEAFF.

As regards this clone: Within the sample, other DNA sequences also encode this same CDR3. The chain combines TRBV12-3 or TRBV12-4 with TRBJ1-1; D is unresolved. V lost 5 bases and J 4 bases, leaving 8 bases between the germline ends. CDR3 length equals 12 residues. The CDR3 protein is CASSRGGTEAFF. The CDR3 region has the DNA TGTGCCAGCAGTCGGGGAGGCACTGAAGCTTTCTTT.

The genes are TRBV2 and TRBJ1-4; 10 bases agree with TRBD1. Trimming cost V 1 base and J 6 bases; bases outside gene matches: 2. The CDR3 sequence is 15 residues long. Germline loops: CDR1 SNHLY, CDR2 FYNNEI. The CDR3 loop is CASSEGDRGHEKLFF. The CDR3 coding sequence is TGTGCCAGCAGTGAAGGAGACAGGGGGCATGAAAAACTGTTTTTT.

This chain connects TRBV4-2 to TRBJ1-3; no clear D. CDR3 length: 15 residues. V was shortened by 0 bases and J by 3 bases, with 9 bases between the two germline ends. Germline CDR1 LGHNA, CDR2 YNFKEQ. The CDR3 protein is CASSQDRGSGNTIYF. Written as DNA, the CDR3 is TGTGCCAGCAGCCAAGATCGGGGAAGTGGAAACACCATATATTTT.

The chain employs TRBV4-3 and TRBJ2-3; 8 nucleotides line up with TRBD1. CDR1 is LGHNA, CDR2 YSLEER, per germline. The CDR3 is 17 residues long. The V gene end was trimmed by 0 bases and the J gene end by 4 bases; junction bases not matched to a gene: 9. CDR3 sequence: CASSQDNPGGLPDTQYF. The CDR3 DNA reads as TGCGCCAGCAGCCAAGATAACCCAGGGGGCCTCCCAGATACGCAGTATTTT.

The CDR3 region is CASSPPTGTEKLFF. In DNA, the CDR3 is TGTGCCAGCAGCCCCCCGACAGGGACTGAAAAACTGTTTTTT. The chain recombines TRBV3-1 (or the pseudogene TRBV3-2) with TRBJ1-4; 7 bases align to TRBD1. The V gene's germline CDR1 is LGHDT and CDR2 YNNKEL (reference sequence). The CDR3 loop spans 14 amino acids. Germline trimming cut 4 bases from V and 7 bases from J; bases unmatched to any gene: 6.

The chain uses TRBV5-4 and TRBJ2-3, with 7 nucleotides matching TRBD2. V shed 0 bases, J shed 1 base, and the junction held 2 bases outside the gene matches. The CDR3 contains 15 residues. Germline V gene data show CDR1 as SGHNT and CDR2 as YYREEE (reference sequence). The CDR3 coding sequence is TGTGCCAGCAGCTTGGCCACTAGCGGCACAGATACGCAGTATTTT. Residues: CASSLATSGTDTQYF.

This chain links TRBV4-1 with TRBJ2-3, with TRBD1 identical over 7 bases. From germline, CDR1 is MGHRA and CDR2 YSYEKL. Trimming took 4 bases from V and 1 from J; bases not matched to a gene: 2. The CDR3 has 14 amino acids. CDR3 nucleotide sequence: TGCGCCAGCAGCCGCGGACAGGGCACAGATACGCAGTATTTT. Translation: CASSRGQGTDTQYF.

There are a few counts of this clone. The chain uses TRBV10-3 and TRBJ2-7; no clear D gene. The CDR3 runs 16 residues. Looked up from germline, CDR1 is ENHRY and CDR2 is SYGVKD. V gave up 0 bases and J gave up 0 bases, with 12 bases separating them. The CDR3 spells CAISESGSFSSYEQYF. CDR3 nucleotide sequence: TGTGCCATCAGTGAGTCGGGCTCCTTTAGCTCCTACGAGCAGTACTTC.

In this sample, this clone turned up once. V and J are TRBV2 and TRBJ1-4, with D perhaps matching TRBD1 (5 bases). Deletions cut 7 bases from V and 7 bases from J, with 13 bases between. This CDR3 region has 13 residues. Germline V lookup: CDR1 SNHLY, CDR2 FYNNEI. The CDR3 sequence is CASTTRGSEKLFF. The CDR3 DNA follows: TGTGCCAGCACAACACGGGGGAGTGAAAAACTGTTTTTT.

The chain uses TRBV5-4 and TRBJ2-5; 9 bases are a match to TRBD2. Germline V CDR1 and CDR2: SGHNT, YYREEE (reference sequence). This CDR3 comprises 16 residues. V lost 0 bases, J lost 1 base, and 4 bases stayed unmatched. The CDR3 coding sequence is TGTGCCAGCAGCTTGGGTGAACTAGCGGGCCAAGAGACCCAGTACTTC. Encoded protein: CASSLGELAGQETQYF. The full variable domain, completed using reference TRBV5-4 and TRBJ2-5, is ETGVTQSPTHLIKTRGQQVTLRCSSQSGHNTVSWYQQALGQGPQFIFQYYREEENGRGNFPPRFSGLQFPNYSSELNVNALELDDSALYLCASSLGELAGQETQYFGPGTRLLVL.

This clone was counted only a few times. The J gene is TRBJ1-2, the V gene TRBV19, with 7 positions matching TRBD1. With V trimmed by 8 bases and J by 2 bases, 5 bases remained unmatched. CDR1 is LNHDA and CDR2 is SQIVND in the germline V gene (reference sequence). This CDR3 contains 13 residues. DNA of the CDR3: TGTGCCAGTGCGCTGACAGGGAACTATGGCTACACCTTC. Its protein product is CASALTGNYGYTF.

This clone has just a few counts. The chain carries TRBV7-2 and TRBJ1-4, with unresolved D. V lost 5 bases, J lost 8 bases, and 18 bases lay in between. There are 15 residues in the CDR3. Germline V gene lookup returns CDR1 SGHTA and CDR2 FQGNSA. The CDR3 reads CASSPPSEGGEKLFF. DNA for the CDR3: TGTGCCAGCAGCCCCCCCTCCGAGGGCGGGGAAAAACTGTTTTTT.